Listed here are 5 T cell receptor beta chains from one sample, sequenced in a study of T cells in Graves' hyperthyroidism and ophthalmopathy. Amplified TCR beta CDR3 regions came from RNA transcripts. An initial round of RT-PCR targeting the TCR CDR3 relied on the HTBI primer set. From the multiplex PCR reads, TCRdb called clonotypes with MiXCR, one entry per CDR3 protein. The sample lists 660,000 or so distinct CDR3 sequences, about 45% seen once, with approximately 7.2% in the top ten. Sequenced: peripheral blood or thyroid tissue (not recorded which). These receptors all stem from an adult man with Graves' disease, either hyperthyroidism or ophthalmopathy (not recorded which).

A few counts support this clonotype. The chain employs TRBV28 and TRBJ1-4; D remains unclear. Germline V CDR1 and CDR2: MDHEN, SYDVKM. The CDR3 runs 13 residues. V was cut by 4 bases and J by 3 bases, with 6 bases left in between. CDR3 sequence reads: CASSSWANEKLFF. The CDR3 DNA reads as TGTGCCAGCAGTTCGTGGGCTAATGAAAAACTGTTTTTT.

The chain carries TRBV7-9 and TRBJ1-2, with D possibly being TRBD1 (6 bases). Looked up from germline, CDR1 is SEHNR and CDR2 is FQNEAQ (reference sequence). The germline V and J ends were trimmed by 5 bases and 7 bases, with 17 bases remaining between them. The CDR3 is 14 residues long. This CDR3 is CASSQSTGMGGYTF. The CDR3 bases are TGTGCCAGCAGCCAATCAACAGGGATGGGTGGCTACACCTTC.

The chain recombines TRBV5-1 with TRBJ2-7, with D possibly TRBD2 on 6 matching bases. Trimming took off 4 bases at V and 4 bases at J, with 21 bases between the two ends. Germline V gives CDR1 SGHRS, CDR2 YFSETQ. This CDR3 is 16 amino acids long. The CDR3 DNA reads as TGCGCCAGCAGCCCCGGAGGGCTGCCGCCAGCTTACGAGCAGTACTTC. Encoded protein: CASSPGGLPPAYEQYF.

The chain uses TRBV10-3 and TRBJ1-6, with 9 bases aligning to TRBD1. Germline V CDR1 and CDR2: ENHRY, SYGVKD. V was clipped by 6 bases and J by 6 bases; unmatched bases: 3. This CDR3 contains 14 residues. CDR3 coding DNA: TGTGCCATCAGGGACAGGGGCGCTAATTCACCCCTCCACTTT. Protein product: CAIRDRGANSPLHF.

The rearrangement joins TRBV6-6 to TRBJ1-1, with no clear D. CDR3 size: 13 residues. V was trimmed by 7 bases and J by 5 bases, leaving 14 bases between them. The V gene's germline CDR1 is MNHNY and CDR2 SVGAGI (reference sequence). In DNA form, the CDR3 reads TGTGCCAGCACCCTGACAACGGGAACTGAAGCTTTCTTT. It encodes CASTLTTGTEAFF.